This TCR beta chain was profiled in a study of blood T cell repertoires in COVID-19. Background on the study: Material from acute and convalescent COVID-19 was sourced from the United States, Italy and Spain.

The CDR3 has 15 amino acids. The germline V gene encodes CDR1 MDHEN and CDR2 SYDVKM. With 5 bases removed from V and 0 bases from J, the gap between germline ends came to 11 bases. The data were produced by immunoSEQ multiplex PCR, yet TCRdb's version contains in-frame clones alone and is incomplete. The sample consists of some 430,000 clones, about 90% of them appearing once. Sequencing was performed on PBMCs or T cells enriched from blood (not recorded which). The sequence derives from a man between 18 and 29 years old who had recovered from COVID-19. The chain links TRBV28 to TRBJ1-3, with D perhaps matching TRBD1 (6 bases). The CDR3 loop is CASSNAGASGNTIYF. CDR3 sequence (DNA): TGTGCCAGCAGTAACGCGGGGGCCTCTGGAAACACCATATATTTT.